Below, one T cell receptor beta chain is given with its context. A much larger clone lies a single base off, so this may be a read error. This CDR3 is also generated by other DNA sequences in the sample. Trimming stripped 8 bases from V and 7 bases from J, with 21 bases between. The length of the CDR3 is 15 residues. Germline CDR1 reads LNHDA; CDR2 reads SQIVND (reference sequence). The record originates from a study of blood T cell repertoires in COVID-19. Overall study context: Both acute and convalescent COVID-19 samples were obtained from the United States, Italy and Spain. T cells, B-cell-depleted T cells, or PBMCs supplied cDNA or gDNA.

Per the original methods: For nucleated cells, counts were estimated from reference gene primer amplification. Sequenced by immunoSEQ multiplex PCR; TCRdb stores in-frame clones only, minus some. Clone size and the V and J calls come from that table; the DNA yielded D and trimming. In the table there are roughly 170,000 clones, roughly nine tenths of which are singletons. Input material: peripheral blood. The chain employs TRBV19 and TRBJ2-1; unclear D gene. This receptor was taken from a man aged 70 or older with active or convalescent COVID-19. CDR3 nucleotide sequence: TGTGCCAGTGCTCCTCTTCGAGAGATTACGAATGAGCAGTTCTTC. It is translated as CASAPLREITNEQFF. The variable domain in full, completed from reference TRBV19 and TRBJ2-1, reads DGGITQSPKYLFRKEGQNVTLSCEQNLNHDAMYWYRQDPGQGLRLIYYSQIVNDFQKGDIAEGYSVSREKKESFPLTVTSAQKNPTAFYLCASAPLREITNEQFFGPGTRLTVL.